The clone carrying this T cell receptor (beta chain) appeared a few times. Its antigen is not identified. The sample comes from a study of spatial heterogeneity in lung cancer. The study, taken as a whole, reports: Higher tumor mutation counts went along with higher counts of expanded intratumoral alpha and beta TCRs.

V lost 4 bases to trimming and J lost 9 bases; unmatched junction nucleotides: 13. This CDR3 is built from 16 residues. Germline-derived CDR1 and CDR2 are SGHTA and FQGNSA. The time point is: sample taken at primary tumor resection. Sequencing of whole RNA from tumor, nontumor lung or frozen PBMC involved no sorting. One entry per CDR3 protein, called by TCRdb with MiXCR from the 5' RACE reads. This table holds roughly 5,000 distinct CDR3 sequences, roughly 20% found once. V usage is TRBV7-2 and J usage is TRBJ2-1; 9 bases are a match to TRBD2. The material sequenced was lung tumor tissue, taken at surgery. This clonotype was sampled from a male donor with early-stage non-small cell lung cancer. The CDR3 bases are TGTGCCAGCAGCTCACGCAGGCGGGGGGGCGTAGGTGAGCAGTTCTTC. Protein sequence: CASSSRRRGGVGEQFF.